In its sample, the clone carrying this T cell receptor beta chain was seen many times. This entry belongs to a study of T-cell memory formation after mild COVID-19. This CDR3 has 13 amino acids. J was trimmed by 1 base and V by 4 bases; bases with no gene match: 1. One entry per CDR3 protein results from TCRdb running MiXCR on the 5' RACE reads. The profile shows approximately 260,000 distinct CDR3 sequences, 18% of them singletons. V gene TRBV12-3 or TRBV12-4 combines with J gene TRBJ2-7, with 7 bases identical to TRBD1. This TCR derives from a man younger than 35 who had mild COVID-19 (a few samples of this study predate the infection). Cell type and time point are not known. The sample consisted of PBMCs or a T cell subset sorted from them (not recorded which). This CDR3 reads CASSWGQSYEQYF. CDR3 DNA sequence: TGTGCCAGCAGTTGGGGACAGTCCTACGAGCAGTACTTC.